This T cell receptor beta chain was sequenced in a study of prognosis after radiotherapy for stage I lung cancer. The overall study: With over ten men and a handful of women, the cohort's median age was roughly 74 years, range about 53–85.

Peripheral blood, about 5.4 milliliters per draw, was collected at each of two time points. Genomic DNA yielded TCR beta CDR3, amplified by two-round multiplex PCR. Primers specific to each TRBV and TRBJ gene drove first-round PCR. MiXCR, applied by TCRdb to the multiplex PCR reads, yields one record per CDR3 protein. The repertoire holds some 17,000 distinct CDR3 sequences, with 25% to 30% as singletons. The sample holds many counts of this clonotype. The CDR3 sequence is 16 residues long. The V segment lost 8 bases and the J segment 8 bases; nucleotides outside the gene matches: 13. Per the germline V gene, CDR1 is LGHNA and CDR2 is YNFKEQ.

The gene calls are TRBV4-2 and TRBJ2-1; the match to TRBD2 covers 12 bases. The origin of this receptor is a donor older than 45 with non-small cell lung cancer. Sample: PBMCs, taken before or after stereotactic body radiation therapy (not recorded which). The CDR3 DNA reads as TGTGCCAGCCGGACCGGGACTAGCGGGTCTGGCGATGAGCAGTTCTTC. Translating it yields CASRTGTSGSGDEQFF.